The 21 T cell receptor beta chains below all came from one sample that was sequenced in a study of tissue T cells after allogeneic stem cell transplantation. Only in-frame clones appear in the TCRdb table, and some are missing; sequencing was by immunoSEQ multiplex PCR. The repertoire holds over 15,000 clones, with just over 70% as singletons. Sequencing used spleen. These receptors all stem from a female BALB/c mouse in good health. MHC haplotype of the strain: H2-d.

This clone was picked up a small number of times. Gene names follow the mouse nomenclature. The observed sequence ends 1 residue before the CDR3 terminus, with the missing tail filled in from the germline J gene. The rearrangement links TRBV20 to TRBJ1-2, with D uncertain. The germline V gene encodes CDR1 GFQATS and CDR2 STVNSAI. The length of the CDR3 is 12 residues. V was pared by 0 bases and J by 1 base, with 3 bases between. Incomplete CDR3 DNA: TGTGGTGCTAGGGACAGAAACTCCGACTACACC. Amino acids: CGARDRNSDYT. The full CDR3 protein is CGARDRNSDYTF.

Concerning this clone: Gene names and germline refer to mouse. The read ends 1 residue shy of where the CDR3 ends; the end is completed using the germline J gene. V usage is TRBV13-3 and J usage is TRBJ2-7; possible D gene TRBD2, 6 bases. Germline values: CDR1 NNHDY, CDR2 SYVADS. Trimming pared 3 bases from V and 0 bases from J, leaving 13 bases between. The CDR3 sequence is 15 residues long. The CDR3 bases that were read are TGTGCCAGCAGTGGCCCCACTGGGAGCTCCTATGAACAGTAC. Translated, it gives CASSGPTGSSYEQY. The full CDR3 protein is CASSGPTGSSYEQYF.

A remark on this clone: Each gene name is a mouse one. The read falls 1 residue short of the CDR3 end, and the missing part is taken from the germline J gene. This chain uses TRBV14 with TRBJ2-2, with D tentatively TRBD1 (6 bases). Per the germline V gene, CDR1 is SGHDT and CDR2 is FRDEAV. This CDR3 comprises 13 residues. V shed 5 bases and J shed 1 base, with 6 bases lying between them. CDR3 in amino acids: CASRDRNTGQLYF. The covered CDR3 bases are TGTGCCAGCAGGGACAGAAACACCGGGCAGCTCTAC.

This clone showed up just once. Gene names and germline refer to mouse. The CDR3 end lies 1 residue beyond the end of the read and is filled in from the germline J gene. The chain links TRBV12-2 to TRBJ2-5; D not resolved. Trimming left V 4 bases short and J 0 bases short, with 10 bases between. CDR3 size: 14 residues. Germline V gene data show CDR1 as SGHLS and CDR2 as HYDKME. The part of the CDR3 DNA that was read is TGTGCCAGCTCCCCCGACCCTAACCAAGACACCCAGTAC. Protein sequence: CASSPDPNQDTQY. The CDR3 in full is CASSPDPNQDTQYF.

This clone has only a few counts. The genes are named according to mouse. The observed sequence ends 1 residue before the CDR3 terminus, with the missing tail filled in from the germline J gene. The rearrangement uses TRBV13-3 and TRBJ2-2, with 7 bases matching TRBD1. After removal of 3 bases from V and 2 bases from J, the junction contained 4 bases not matched to a gene. Germline-derived CDR1 and CDR2 are NNHDY and SYVADS. The CDR3 is 15 residues long. This chain's CDR3 is CASSVLTGNTGQLYF. CDR3 bases read: TGTGCCAGCAGTGTTTTGACAGGGAACACCGGGCAGCTCTAC.

Note on this clone: Any gene name here is a mouse gene name. The CDR3 goes on 1 residue after the read ends, and that part is filled in from the germline J gene. The V and J genes are TRBV13-2 and TRBJ2-3; 7 bases are shared with TRBD1. Germline CDR1 is NNHNN and CDR2 is SYGAGS (reference sequence). V lost 4 bases, J lost 7 bases, and 3 bases stayed unmatched. The CDR3 length is 12 residues. CDR3 DNA (partial): TGTGCCAGCGGTCCGGGACAGAAAACGCTGTAT. Amino acids: CASGPGQKTLY. The full CDR3 protein is CASGPGQKTLYF.

Note on this clone: Germline and genes: mouse. The read terminates 1 residue ahead of where the CDR3 ends, so the germline J gene completes it. The chain joins TRBV13-1 to TRBJ2-4; either TRBD1 or TRBD2 may fit D (5 bases each). CDR1 and CDR2 from the germline V gene are NSHNY and SYGAGN. The CDR3 length is 13 residues. Trimming took 3 bases from V and 4 from J, leaving 9 bases between them. The CDR3 loop is CASSAGTENTLYF. The DNA read from the CDR3 is TGTGCCAGCAGTGCCGGGACGGAAAACACCTTGTAC.

Concerning this clone: Genes and germline come from the mouse. The read halts 1 residue ahead of the CDR3 end, with the missing end drawn from the germline J gene. This chain connects TRBV20 to TRBJ2-3; D possibly corresponds to TRBD2 (6 bases). This CDR3 has 14 amino acids. Germline lookup yields CDR1 GFQATS and CDR2 STVNSAI. The V and J ends lost 3 bases and 0 bases respectively, with 10 bases between them. Here the CDR3 reads CGASLGTSAETLYF. CDR3 bases read: TGTGGTGCTAGCCTGGGGACTAGTGCAGAAACGCTGTAT.

Note on this clone: Gene names are the mouse ones. The read terminates 1 residue ahead of where the CDR3 ends, so the germline J gene completes it. The chain carries TRBV13-3 and TRBJ2-2; maybe TRBD1 (5 bases). The germline V gene has CDR1 NNHDY and CDR2 SYVADS. The ends were cut back, 5 bases at V and 1 base at J, with 9 bases in the middle. This CDR3 comprises 14 residues. Partial CDR3 DNA: TGTGCCAGCAGGGCAGGGCTAAACACCGGGCAGCTCTAC. Translation: CASRAGLNTGQLY. In full, the CDR3 reads CASRAGLNTGQLYF.

This clone was observed a few times. Germline and genes: mouse. The read terminates 1 residue ahead of where the CDR3 ends, so the germline J gene completes it. V usage is TRBV19 and J usage is TRBJ2-1; D possibly corresponds to TRBD2 (6 bases). The CDR3 consists of 16 residues. The germline CDR1 and CDR2 sequences are FNHDT and SITEND (reference sequence). V lost 3 bases, J lost 1 base, and 14 bases lay in between. CDR3 DNA (partial): TGTGCCAGCAGTAACCCAGGGCTGGGGAACTATGCTGAGCAGTTC. It codes for CASSNPGLGNYAEQF. The full-length CDR3 reads as CASSNPGLGNYAEQFF.

Remarks on this clone: The gene symbols are mouse symbols. Coverage ceases 1 residue before the CDR3 finishes, and the germline J gene fills in the end. The chain employs TRBV3 and TRBJ2-2; D assignment may be TRBD1 or TRBD2 (5 bases each). Germline V gene lookup returns CDR1 SNHLY and CDR2 FYNGKV (reference sequence). CDR3 size: 14 residues. V was clipped by 2 bases and J by 6 bases, with 10 bases between them. The CDR3 sequence: CASSLNGDPGQLYF. The CDR3 DNA, read in part, is TGTGCCAGCAGCTTAAATGGGGACCCCGGGCAGCTCTAC.

Regarding this clone: At one boundary the junction diverges from the germline segment, which might be a read error. Gene names and germline refer to mouse. The sequence runs out 1 residue before the end of the CDR3; the remainder is reconstructed from the germline J gene. The chain has TRBV13-2 and TRBJ1-4; possible D gene TRBD1, 6 bases. The CDR3 is 15 residues long. In germline, CDR1 is NNHNN, CDR2 SYGAGS (reference sequence). Incomplete CDR3 DNA: TGTGCCAGCGGTGAGCAGGGGTTTTCCGACGAAAGATTATTT. It yields the protein CASGEQGFSDERLF. The entire CDR3 is CASGEQGFSDERLFF.

A note on this clone: Gene names and germline refer to mouse. Read sequence stops 1 residue before the CDR3 end, and the germline J gene provides the missing end. The chain carries TRBV1 and TRBJ1-3; unclear D gene. The CDR3 totals 13 residues. CDR1 NSQYPW and CDR2 LRSPGD come from the germline V gene (reference sequence). Between the trimmed V and J ends, which lost 8 bases and 0 bases, there was a span of 8 bases. CDR3: CTCGRDSGNTLYF. CDR3 DNA, as far as it was read: TGCACCTGCGGGAGGGATTCTGGAAATACGCTCTAT.

This clone was counted between two and nine times. The gene symbols are mouse symbols. The read halts 1 residue ahead of the CDR3 end, with the missing end drawn from the germline J gene. The chain combines TRBV4 with TRBJ1-5; D unclear. Germline assignment: CDR1 LGHDT and CDR2 YNNKQL (reference sequence). The CDR3 has 14 amino acids. Trimming shortened V by 3 bases and J by 2 bases, and 8 bases separated the two germline ends. The DNA read from the CDR3 is TGTGCCAGCAGCTACTGGAAGGACAACCAGGCTCCGCTT. Translated, it gives CASSYWKDNQAPL. The entire CDR3 sequence reads CASSYWKDNQAPLF.

Of note for this clone: The gene symbols are mouse symbols. Coverage ceases 1 residue before the CDR3 finishes, and the germline J gene fills in the end. The rearrangement links TRBV5 to TRBJ2-3, with 10 bases lining up with TRBD2. Germline V gives CDR1 LGHNA, CDR2 YNLKQL (reference sequence). The CDR3 is 17 residues long. The J segment lost 3 bases and the V segment lost 4 bases, leaving 10 bases of the junction unmatched. The CDR3 DNA, read in part, is TGTGCCAGCAGCCCCCGCCTGGGGGGGCGAGGAGCAGAAACGCTGTAT. It is translated as CASSPRLGGRGAETLY. The whole CDR3 reads CASSPRLGGRGAETLYF.

As to this clone: Here the gene names and germline are mouse. The read finishes 1 residue shy of the CDR3 end, and the germline J gene is used to complete it. This chain connects TRBV17 to TRBJ1-4; D ambiguous. Germline assignment: CDR1 MNHDT and CDR2 YYDKIL. The CDR3 extends over 14 amino acids. The germline V and J ends were trimmed by 4 bases and 3 bases, with 9 bases remaining between them. CDR3 DNA, as far as it was read: TGTGCTAGCAGTACCGCCCAGGCCAACGAAAGATTATTT. It yields the protein CASSTAQANERLF. The full CDR3 protein reads CASSTAQANERLFF.

Regarding this clone: Gene names denote mouse genes. The CDR3 extends 1 residue past the end of the read, so its final part is completed from the germline J gene. The chain links TRBV13-1 to TRBJ2-1, with a tentative D call TRBD2 (7 bases). Germline CDR1 and CDR2: NSHNY and SYGAGN. The V gene lost 5 bases and the J gene lost 0 bases, with 9 bases spanning the gap. This CDR3 has 14 residues. CDR3 DNA (partial): TGTGCCAGCAGGTGGGGGGCTAACTATGCTGAGCAGTTC. Its translation is CASRWGANYAEQF. The whole CDR3 protein is CASRWGANYAEQFF.

This clone was counted between two and nine times. Here the gene names and germline are mouse. The read is 1 residue too short to cover the CDR3 end, so that end is filled in from the germline J gene. The chain uses TRBV13-1 and TRBJ2-1, with unresolved D. The CDR3 sequence is 16 residues long. Per the germline V gene, CDR1 is NSHNY and CDR2 is SYGAGN. Between the trimmed V and J ends, which lost 0 bases and 0 bases, there was a span of 10 bases. Partial CDR3 DNA: TGTGCCAGCAGTGATGAGGGTGGGATTAACTATGCTGAGCAGTTC. As protein: CASSDEGGINYAEQF. The whole CDR3 protein reads CASSDEGGINYAEQFF.

Details on this clone: Genes here carry mouse names. The DNA ends 1 residue before the CDR3 does, and the rest of the CDR3 is filled in from the germline J gene. The chain has TRBV4 and TRBJ1-1, with 7 bases matching TRBD1. The CDR3 runs 12 residues. Unmatched junction bases numbered 3, after V lost 3 bases and J lost 8 bases. Germline CDR1 and CDR2: LGHDT and YNNKQL (reference sequence). CDR3 DNA, as far as it was read: TGTGCCAGCAGCTATCGACAGGGCGAAGTCTTC. As protein: CASSYRQGEVF. The whole CDR3 protein reads CASSYRQGEVFF.

A note on this clone: Mouse gene names apply. The read falls 1 residue short of the CDR3 end, and the missing part is taken from the germline J gene. The chain uses TRBV2 and TRBJ2-5; D not resolved. Looked up from germline, CDR1 is LGHNA and CDR2 is YSYQKL. V gave up 0 bases and J gave up 0 bases, with 4 bases separating them. The CDR3 totals 14 residues. The covered CDR3 bases are TGTGCCAGCAGCCAAGACAGTAACCAAGACACCCAGTAC. Protein sequence: CASSQDSNQDTQY. The entire CDR3 is CASSQDSNQDTQYF.

A word on this clone: Gene names denote mouse genes. The CDR3 is cut off 1 residue early in the read; its end comes from the germline J gene. This chain uses TRBV17 with TRBJ2-5, with 8 nucleotides matching TRBD2. Germline CDR1 reads MNHDT; CDR2 reads YYDKIL. V gave up 6 bases and J gave up 2 bases; unmatched junction bases: 7. This CDR3 is 15 amino acids long. CDR3 region: CASRGGGAGQDTQYF. CDR3 DNA (partial): TGTGCTAGCAGAGGGGGGGGCGCTGGCCAAGACACCCAGTAC.